This record concerns one TCR beta chain sequence. These data come from a study of cytomegalovirus exposure and HLA in healthy donors. Germline V gene data show CDR1 as SGHTA and CDR2 as FQGTGA. J lost 1 base, V lost 10 bases, and 3 bases had no gene match. The CDR3 has 13 residues. The primer mix had 60 Vbeta and 13 Jbeta primers. Some clones are missing from TCRdb's copy, which holds only in-frame ones; the method was immunoSEQ multiplex PCR. This sample's table has 70,000 to 100,000 clones. Sequenced sample: PBMCs. The rearrangement links TRBV7-3 to TRBJ1-1; the match to TRBD1 covers 10 bases. The receptor comes from a man younger than 35 in good health and CMV-seropositive. This chain's CDR3 is CATGTGANTEAFF. Here the CDR3 DNA reads TGTGCCACCGGGACAGGGGCGAACACTGAAGCTTTCTTT. Together with reference TRBV7-3 and TRBJ1-1, the CDR3 gives the full variable domain: GAGVSQTPSNKVTEKGKYVELRCDPISGHTALYWYRQSLGQGPEFLIYFQGTGAADDSGLPNDRFFAVRPEGSVSTLKIQRTERGDSAVYLCATGTGANTEAFFGQGTRLTVV.